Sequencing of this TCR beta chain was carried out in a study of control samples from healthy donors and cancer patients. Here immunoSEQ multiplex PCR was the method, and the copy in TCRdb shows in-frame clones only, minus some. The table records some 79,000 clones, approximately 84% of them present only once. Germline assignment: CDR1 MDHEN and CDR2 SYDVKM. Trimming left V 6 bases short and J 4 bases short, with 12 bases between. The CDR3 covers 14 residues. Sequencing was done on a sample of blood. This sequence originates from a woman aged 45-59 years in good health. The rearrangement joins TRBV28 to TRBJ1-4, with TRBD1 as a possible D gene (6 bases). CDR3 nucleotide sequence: TGTGCCAGCAGCTGGGGGGGCCGTAATGAAAAACTGTTTTTT. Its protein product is CASSWGGRNEKLFF.